This passage covers 21 T cell receptor beta chains from one sample sequenced in a study of STAT5B mutations in CD4+ large granular lymphocyte leukemia (dated by TCRdb to the early 2020s). The library was produced with the immunoSEQ multiplex PCR assay. TCRdb holds this immuneACCESS table with in-frame rearrangements only. Some clones are missing; in checked studies, unresolved V genes explain under half, and the rest has no known cause. The sample contains tens of thousands of clones, approximately 85% of them found a single time. Of the sample, roughly 1.2% is held by the ten largest clones. Sequencing was performed on CD4+ T cells from blood buffy coats. These receptors all come from a human donor in good health.

This chain links TRBV6-4 with TRBJ1-1, with 11 bases aligning to TRBD1. After removal of 9 bases from V and 1 base from J, the junction contained 4 bases not matched to a gene. Germline-derived CDR1 and CDR2 are MRHNA and SNTAGT. The CDR3 has 14 amino acids. In DNA form, the CDR3 reads TGTGCCAGAGACGGGACAGGGGGGAACACTGAAGCTTTCTTT. Translated, it gives CARDGTGGNTEAFF.

CDR3: CASSTWDIQETQYF. The CDR3 coding sequence is TGTGCCAGCAGCACCTGGGACATTCAAGAGACCCAGTACTTC. The chain employs TRBV7-9 and TRBJ2-5; D is possibly TRBD1 (6 bases). Germline V lookup: CDR1 SEHNR, CDR2 FQNEAQ (reference sequence). The CDR3 loop spans 14 amino acids. V was clipped by 5 bases and J by 2 bases, with 12 bases between them.

The gene calls are TRBV5-1 and TRBJ2-5, with D possibly being TRBD1 (6 bases). V gave up 0 bases and J gave up 1 base, with 16 bases separating them. Germline V gives CDR1 SGHRS, CDR2 YFSETQ. The CDR3 runs to 17 residues. The CDR3 DNA sequence: TGCGCCAGCAGCTTGGCCCCCCGACAGGCCCTCCAAGAGACCCAGTACTTC. Its protein is CASSLAPRQALQETQYF.

DNA of the CDR3: TGTGCCAGTAGTTCGAAATCCGGGACAGGGGGGTACACCATATATTTT. Translating it yields CASSSKSGTGGYTIYF. This chain links TRBV19 with TRBJ1-3; TRBD1 matches at 11 bases. This CDR3 has 16 amino acids. Germline values: CDR1 LNHDA, CDR2 SQIVND (reference sequence). V dropped 5 bases and J dropped 8; count of bases not matched to a gene: 11.

This clone is a singleton in its sample. This sequence joins TRBV27 and TRBJ1-2, with TRBD1 matching 10 bases. This CDR3 is 14 amino acids long. J lost 4 bases, V lost 6 bases, and 5 bases had no gene match. CDR1 and CDR2 (germline): MNHEY, SMNVEV (reference sequence). The CDR3: CASRRQGAVYGYTF. The CDR3 coding sequence is TGTGCCAGCAGACGACAGGGGGCTGTCTATGGCTACACCTTC.

The chain has TRBV28 and TRBJ2-7; D is perhaps TRBD2 (5 bases). V lost 5 bases to trimming and J lost 6 bases, with 17 bases between them. The CDR3 has 14 residues. In germline, CDR1 is MDHEN, CDR2 SYDVKM. The CDR3, as DNA: TGTGCCAGCAGTGGCTCCTACGGGATTATCGAGCAGTACTTC. It translates to CASSGSYGIIEQYF.

The rearrangement uses TRBV30 and TRBJ1-3; no clear D gene. The CDR3 runs to 12 residues. The germline gives CDR1 GTSNPN, CDR2 SVGIG (reference sequence). Trimming took off 0 bases at V and 3 bases at J, with 3 bases between the two ends. The CDR3 loop reads CAWSVGGNTIYF. CDR3 in DNA: TGTGCCTGGAGTGTCGGTGGAAACACCATATATTTT.

The count of this clone is one. The CDR3 region is CASGGGKDRGGEQYF. CDR3 nucleotide sequence: TGTGCCAGCGGGGGGGGAAAAGACAGGGGCGGCGAGCAGTACTTC. This chain joins TRBV6-1 and TRBJ2-7, with a possible D match to TRBD1 (8 bases). CDR1 MNHNS and CDR2 SASEGT come from the germline V gene. This CDR3 region has 15 residues. Trimming shortened V by 8 bases and J by 6 bases, and 23 bases separated the two germline ends.

The chain joins TRBV10-3 to TRBJ2-2; D unresolved. Germline values: CDR1 ENHRY, CDR2 SYGVKD. The CDR3 totals 11 residues. With 8 bases removed from V and 6 bases from J, the gap between germline ends came to 7 bases. CDR3 bases: TGTGCCATCGGTGTCTCCGGGGAGCTGTTTTTT. This sequence encodes CAIGVSGELFF.

The table lists this clone with a few counts. The V call is TRBV7-9, the J call TRBJ1-2, with D tentatively TRBD1 (5 bases). V lost 4 bases to trimming and J lost 7 bases, with 13 bases between them. CDR3 length equals 13 residues. Germline V gene lookup returns CDR1 SEHNR and CDR2 FQNEAQ (reference sequence). Written as DNA, the CDR3 is TGTGCCAGCAGCTGGGGCCTCCGCGGTGGCTACACCTTC. Its translation is CASSWGLRGGYTF. Based on the CDR3 plus reference TRBV7-9 and TRBJ1-2, the full variable domain is DTGVSQNPRHKITKRGQNVTFRCDPISEHNRLYWYRQTLGQGPEFLTYFQNEAQLEKSRLLSDRFSAERPKGSFSTLEIQRTEQGDSAMYLCASSWGLRGGYTFGSGTRLTVV.

This clone was seen a single time. This rearrangement joins TRBV6-1 to TRBJ1-2; D is perhaps TRBD1 (6 bases). Germline CDR1 is MNHNS and CDR2 is SASEGT. V lost 4 bases to trimming and J lost 4 bases, with 16 bases between them. There are 15 residues in the CDR3. CDR3 sequence: CASSASQGSGYGYTF. CDR3 nucleotides: TGTGCCAGCAGTGCTTCACAGGGATCGGGCTATGGCTACACCTTC.

The chain uses TRBV5-1 and TRBJ1-5; D unclear. V was pared by 4 bases and J by 6 bases, with 14 bases between. The V gene's germline CDR1 is SGHRS and CDR2 YFSETQ. CDR3 length: 14 residues. The CDR3 sequence: CASSREGLFQPQHF. The CDR3 nucleotides read TGCGCCAGCAGCCGTGAGGGCCTTTTTCAGCCCCAGCATTTT.

V usage is TRBV19 and J usage is TRBJ2-7; 8 bases are a match to TRBD2. This CDR3 comprises 14 residues. V lost 5 bases, J lost 6 bases, and 9 bases stayed unmatched. Germline CDR1 is LNHDA and CDR2 is SQIVND (reference sequence). Here the CDR3 DNA reads TGTGCCAGTAGTCTCGGACTAGCCTTCGTCGAGCAGTACTTC. Its translation: CASSLGLAFVEQYF.

The chain joins TRBV5-4 to TRBJ2-5; 7 nucleotides align to TRBD1. Germline V gene lookup returns CDR1 SGHNT and CDR2 YYREEE (reference sequence). The CDR3 totals 13 residues. Trimming cost V 5 bases and J 4 bases; bases outside gene matches: 5. The DNA of the CDR3 is TGTGCCAGCAGTCGACAGGGCCCAGAGACCCAGTACTTC. This gives the protein CASSRQGPETQYF. The entire variable domain, with the rest obtained from reference TRBV5-4 and TRBJ2-5, is as follows: ETGVTQSPTHLIKTRGQQVTLRCSSQSGHNTVSWYQQALGQGPQFIFQYYREEENGRGNFPPRFSGLQFPNYSSELNVNALELDDSALYLCASSRQGPETQYFGPGTRLLVL.

The V and J genes are TRBV29-1 and TRBJ1-5; D may be TRBD1 (5 bases). The CDR3 sequence is 13 residues long. CDR1 is SQVTM, CDR2 ANQGSEA, per germline. Trimming cost V 1 base and J 5 bases, with 9 bases left between them. The DNA of the CDR3 is TGCAGCGTTGAAGGGGGCAGTGATCAGCCCCAGCATTTT. It translates to CSVEGGSDQPQHF.

The rearrangement links TRBV7-2 to TRBJ2-5, with TRBD1 matching 8 bases. The junction had 5 bases not matched to a gene; V was cut back by 5 bases and J by 6 bases. Germline V CDR1 and CDR2: SGHTA, FQGNSA. The CDR3 is 13 residues long. CDR3 DNA: TGTGCCAGCAGCGCGGACAGGGTGAAGACCCAGTACTTC. Amino acid sequence: CASSADRVKTQYF. Combining the CDR3 with reference TRBV7-2 and TRBJ2-5 gives the whole variable domain GAGVSQSPSNKVTEKGKDVELRCDPISGHTALYWYRQSLGQGLEFLIYFQGNSAPDKSGLPSDRFSAERTGGSVSTLTIQRTQQEDSAVYLCASSADRVKTQYFGPGTRLLVL.

The chain joins TRBV27 to TRBJ1-2; D possibly corresponds to TRBD1 (5 bases). Germline-derived CDR1 and CDR2 are MNHEY and SMNVEV (reference sequence). The germline V and J ends were trimmed by 6 bases and 5 bases, with 16 bases remaining between them. This CDR3 region has 14 residues. CDR3 in DNA: TGTGCCAGCAGCCCGGACGGGGGAAAATATGGCTACACCTTC. Protein product: CASSPDGGKYGYTF.

The chain links TRBV5-1 to TRBJ1-2; no clear D gene. The CDR3 is 15 residues long. The V end lost 0 bases, the J end lost 0 bases, and 9 bases lay between the germline ends. Germline CDR1 and CDR2: SGHRS and YFSETQ. The CDR3 nucleotides are TGCGCCAGCAGCTTGGCATCAGCCGCTAACTATGGCTACACCTTC. It is translated as CASSLASAANYGYTF.

The chain has TRBV6-5 and TRBJ1-4, with 8 bases fitting TRBD1. CDR3 length equals 15 residues. The germline CDR1 and CDR2 sequences are MNHEY and SVGAGI. The J segment lost 8 bases and the V segment lost 5 bases, leaving 10 bases of the junction unmatched. The CDR3 nucleotides read TGTGCCAGCAGTAGCGGGACAGGAGTCGGAGAAAAACTGTTTTTT. Amino acids: CASSSGTGVGEKLFF.

Only one count was recorded for this clone. This chain uses TRBV6-5 with TRBJ1-2; no definite D call. The V and J ends lost 7 bases and 8 bases respectively, with 14 bases between them. The CDR3 is 12 amino acids. Looked up from germline, CDR1 is MNHEY and CDR2 is SVGAGI. CDR3 sequence (DNA): TGTGCCAGCACTAAGGGTAGCGGAGGCTACACCTTC. Protein: CASTKGSGGYTF.

V is TRBV30 and J is TRBJ2-3; unclear D gene. Per the germline V gene, CDR1 is GTSNPN and CDR2 is SVGIG (reference sequence). The CDR3 length is 13 residues. V was trimmed by 4 bases and J by 2 bases, leaving 10 bases between them. Here the CDR3 DNA reads TGTGCCTGGACGGAAACGACCACAGATACGCAGTATTTT. It encodes CAWTETTTDTQYF.